Shown below are 23 T cell receptor beta chains from a single sample sequenced in a study of human T cells and chemical hapten exposure. Time point given: patch test 3, about 24 weeks after DPC sensitization. Treatment here: therapeutic diphenylcyclopropenone sensitization with weekly scalp DPC. TCRdb itself ran the RACE reads through MiXCR, one entry per CDR3 protein. Of under 200,000 distinct CDR3 sequences listed, around a quarter were seen once; the top ten hold 2.1%. The specimen was whole blood, collected in connection with sensitization to the hapten diphenylcyclopropenone (DPC). All receptors derive from a woman between 18 and 29 years old with alopecia areata. Some clones in this sample may be carry-over from other donors' samples.

This clonotype was counted a few times. This sequence joins TRBV20-1 and TRBJ1-6; the D gene is possibly TRBD1 (5 bases). CDR3 size: 14 residues. Germline V lookup: CDR1 DFQATT, CDR2 SNEGSKA (reference sequence). V gave up 1 base and J gave up 7 bases, with 11 bases separating them. Written as DNA, the CDR3 is TGCAGTGCTAGAGTGTCGACAGAGAATTCACCCCTCCACTTT. The encoded protein is CSARVSTENSPLHF.

In this sample, this clonotype turned up once. The V and J genes are TRBV2 and TRBJ2-1, with 12 positions matching TRBD2. The V and J ends lost 3 bases and 6 bases, in that order; junction bases with no gene match: 3. The CDR3 spans 15 residues. The V gene's germline CDR1 is SNHLY and CDR2 FYNNEI. In DNA form, the CDR3 reads TGTGCCAGCAGTGATTCGACTAGCGGGAGCAATGAGCAGTTCTTC. This codes for CASSDSTSGSNEQFF. Using reference TRBV2 and TRBJ2-1 for the parts outside the CDR3, the full variable domain is EPEVTQTPSHQVTQMGQEVILRCVPISNHLYFYWYRQILGQKVEFLVSFYNNEISEKSEIFDDQFSVERPDGSNFTLKIRSTKLEDSAMYFCASSDSTSGSNEQFFGPGTRLTVL.

The rearrangement joins TRBV4-1 to TRBJ2-5, with D tentatively TRBD1 (5 bases). The V end was cut by 4 bases, the J end by 2 bases, with 14 bases between. The V gene's germline CDR1 is MGHRA and CDR2 YSYEKL. This CDR3 comprises 15 residues. In DNA, the CDR3 is TGCGCCAGCAGCCCCCAGGGTAACGGTCAAGAGACCCAGTACTTC. This codes for CASSPQGNGQETQYF.

The chain carries TRBV3-1 and TRBJ2-2, with 11 positions matching TRBD1. This CDR3 region has 16 residues. V gave up 4 bases and J gave up 6 bases; unmatched junction bases: 7. From germline, CDR1 is LGHDT and CDR2 YNNKEL (reference sequence). The CDR3 protein is CASSLRTGGDPGELFF. CDR3 nucleotides: TGTGCCAGCAGCCTTAGGACAGGGGGCGATCCCGGGGAGCTGTTTTTT.

This clonotype showed up just a few times. The chain uses TRBV6-2 or TRBV6-3 and TRBJ1-5; TRBD1 is a possible D gene (5 bases). Germline V lookup: CDR1 MNHEY, CDR2 SVGEGT. The CDR3 contains 13 residues. The ends were cut back, 8 bases at V and 0 bases at J, with 8 bases in the middle. For the CDR3, the DNA is TGTGCCAGCGGGACGTATAGCAATCAGCCCCAGCATTTT. Amino acids: CASGTYSNQPQHF.

This clonotype was observed at least ten times. The V call is TRBV4-1, the J call TRBJ2-1; no definite D call. V lost 0 bases, J lost 9 bases, and 9 bases lay in between. Germline V CDR1 and CDR2: MGHRA, YSYEKL. CDR3 size: 13 residues. CDR3 nucleotides: TGCGCCAGCAGCCAAGATCTCCGGAGTGAGCAGTTCTTC. This codes for CASSQDLRSEQFF.

The chain joins TRBV4-1 to TRBJ2-7, with TRBD2 matching 13 bases. V lost 4 bases to trimming and J lost 3 bases; unmatched junction nucleotides: 3. Germline V lookup: CDR1 MGHRA, CDR2 YSYEKL. The CDR3 contains 15 residues. This CDR3 reads CASSLTSGRDYEQYF. DNA of the CDR3: TGCGCCAGCAGCCTTACTAGCGGGAGGGACTACGAGCAGTACTTC.

Only a few counts were recorded for this clonotype. The gene calls are TRBV7-3 and TRBJ1-2, with D possibly TRBD1 on 6 matching bases. With 5 bases removed from V and 7 bases from J, the gap between germline ends came to 20 bases. Germline loops: CDR1 SGHTA, CDR2 FQGTGA. The CDR3 totals 15 residues. CDR3 loop: CASSPNAQGRGGYTF. The CDR3 nucleotides are TGTGCCAGCAGCCCTAACGCCCAGGGGAGGGGTGGCTACACCTTC.

This clonotype has only a few counts. This sequence joins TRBV4-2 and TRBJ1-1; no clear D. The CDR3 totals 14 residues. Germline V gene sequence: CDR1 LGHNA, CDR2 YNFKEQ. V was trimmed by 2 bases and J by 4 bases, leaving 11 bases between them. CDR3: CASSQRQPGTEAFF. The CDR3 region has the DNA TGTGCCAGCAGCCAACGCCAGCCAGGCACTGAAGCTTTCTTT.

V usage is TRBV7-3 and J usage is TRBJ2-7; 7 nucleotides align to TRBD1. CDR1 is SGHTA, CDR2 FQGTGA, per germline. The CDR3 has 14 residues. Germline trimming cut 1 base from V and 3 bases from J; bases unmatched to any gene: 3. The CDR3 nucleotides are TGTGCCAGCAGCTTAATGCAGGGGGTCTACGAGCAGTACTTC. Encoded protein: CASSLMQGVYEQYF.

The V call is TRBV15, the J call TRBJ2-1; possibly TRBD2 for D (5 bases). Trimming stripped 1 base from V and 15 bases from J, with 13 bases between. Germline CDR1 reads LNHNV; CDR2 reads YYDKDF (reference sequence). CDR3 length: 12 residues. The chain's CDR3 is CATSRVGSVAFF. The CDR3 region has the DNA TGTGCCACCAGCAGAGTTGGTAGCGTGGCGTTCTTC.

This sequence joins TRBV7-2 and TRBJ2-5; D gene uncertain. V was trimmed by 3 bases and J by 1 base, leaving 6 bases between them. The CDR3 contains 13 residues. CDR1 is SGHTA, CDR2 FQGNSA, per germline. CDR3 coding DNA: TGTGCCAGCAGCTTCCCAGCCCAAGAGACCCAGTACTTC. Residues: CASSFPAQETQYF. Full variable domain (remainder filled in from reference TRBV7-2 and TRBJ2-5): GAGVSQSPSNKVTEKGKDVELRCDPISGHTALYWYRQSLGQGLEFLIYFQGNSAPDKSGLPSDRFSAERTGGSVSTLTIQRTQQEDSAVYLCASSFPAQETQYFGPGTRLLVL.

J is TRBJ2-3 and V is TRBV21-1; TRBD1 reflects the table's D call only, with no check against the DNA. TRBV21-1 is a listed pseudogene. The CDR3 covers 17 residues. The CDR3 DNA reads TGTGCCAGCAGCAGCAACCACGGGACAGCGTTCACAGATACGCAGTATTTT. Encoded protein: CASSSNHGTAFTDTQYF.

J is TRBJ2-7 and V is TRBV5-8; D not certain. Deletions cut 4 bases from V and 7 bases from J, with 15 bases between. Per germline, CDR1 SGHTS and CDR2 YDEGEE. The CDR3 has 13 residues. Here the CDR3 reads CASSPPDRMEQYF. DNA for the CDR3: TGTGCCAGCAGCCCGCCAGATCGCATGGAGCAGTACTTC. The whole variable domain, remainder taken from reference TRBV5-8 and TRBJ2-7, is EAGVTQSPTHLIKTRGQQATLRCSPISGHTSVYWYQQALGLGLQFLLWYDEGEERNRGNFPPRFSGRQFPNYSSELNVNALELEDSALYLCASSPPDRMEQYFGPGTRLTVT.

This clonotype was picked up a small number of times. The CDR3 loop is CASSQVAHPYTEAFF. The CDR3 DNA follows: TGCGCCAGCAGCCAAGTAGCACACCCCTACACTGAAGCTTTCTTT. The gene calls are TRBV4-3 and TRBJ1-1; D ambiguous. Germline lookup yields CDR1 LGHNA and CDR2 YSLEER. The germline V and J ends were trimmed by 1 base and 3 bases, with 12 bases remaining between them. This CDR3 contains 15 residues.

The gene calls are TRBV4-1 and TRBJ2-3; D is ambiguous. The ends were cut back, 1 base at V and 9 bases at J, with 11 bases in the middle. There are 13 residues in the CDR3. CDR1 is MGHRA and CDR2 is YSYEKL in the germline V gene. CDR3 sequence (DNA): TGCGCCAGCAGCCAAGTCACCCGGGCAACGCAGTATTTT. It encodes CASSQVTRATQYF.

This clonotype came up a few times. V gene TRBV3-1 combines with J gene TRBJ2-7, with 8 bases matching TRBD2. The trim removed 3 bases at V and 6 bases at J, leaving 10 bases unmatched. The CDR3 is 15 amino acids. In germline, CDR1 is LGHDT, CDR2 YNNKEL (reference sequence). In nucleotides, the CDR3 is TGTGCCAGCAGCCAGACCGGGACTAGGGGAGGCGAGCAGTACTTC. This gives the protein CASSQTGTRGGEQYF.

V is TRBV19 and J is TRBJ2-3; D gene uncertain. The germline gives CDR1 LNHDA, CDR2 SQIVND (reference sequence). The V end lost 5 bases, the J end lost 0 bases, and 6 bases lay between the germline ends. This CDR3 spans 13 amino acids. This chain's CDR3 is CASSGPSTDTQYF. CDR3 in DNA: TGTGCCAGTAGTGGTCCGAGCACAGATACGCAGTATTTT. Full variable domain (rest looked up from reference TRBV19 and TRBJ2-3): DGGITQSPKYLFRKEGQNVTLSCEQNLNHDAMYWYRQDPGQGLRLIYYSQIVNDFQKGDIAEGYSVSREKKESFPLTVTSAQKNPTAFYLCASSGPSTDTQYFGPGTRLTVL.

V and J are TRBV18 and TRBJ2-3, with D tentatively TRBD1 (5 bases). The CDR3 extends over 13 amino acids. V gave up 1 base and J gave up 5 bases, with 7 bases separating them. CDR1 and CDR2 from the germline V gene are KGHSH and LQKENI. CDR3 protein: CASSPLTEDTQYF. The CDR3 nucleotides read TGTGCCAGCTCACCACTGACAGAAGATACGCAGTATTTT.

The DNA for the CDR3 is TGCAGCGGGGGACAGGGGAACACCGGGGAGCTGTTTTTT. Residues: CSGGQGNTGELFF. The V and J genes are TRBV29-1 and TRBJ2-2; 9 positions agree with TRBD1. The junction had 1 base not matched to a gene; V was cut back by 7 bases and J by 1 base. CDR1 SQVTM and CDR2 ANQGSEA come from the germline V gene. This CDR3 contains 13 residues.

The gene calls are TRBV4-1 and TRBJ2-3; 10 positions agree with TRBD1. CDR1 is MGHRA, CDR2 YSYEKL, per germline. Trimming removed 3 bases from V and 2 bases from J; junction bases left unmatched: 2. The CDR3 extends over 15 amino acids. The CDR3 nucleotides read TGCGCCAGCAGCCAGGGACAGGGGCTCACAGATACGCAGTATTTT. Protein sequence: CASSQGQGLTDTQYF.

The chain couples TRBV6-2 or TRBV6-3 to TRBJ2-1; D call uncertain. With 0 bases removed from V and 4 bases from J, the gap between germline ends came to 7 bases. Germline V gene lookup returns CDR1 MNHEY and CDR2 SVGEGT. The CDR3 spans 14 residues. Written as DNA, the CDR3 is TGTGCCAGCAGTTACTCTTTGCTGTACAATGAGCAGTTCTTC. Its protein is CASSYSLLYNEQFF.

The chain links TRBV12-3 or TRBV12-4 to TRBJ1-2, with a weak D call TRBD1 (6 bases). The CDR3 consists of 14 residues. V shed 6 bases and J shed 1 base, with 12 bases lying between them. The CDR3 reads CASRRTVNNYGYTF. The CDR3 region has the DNA TGTGCCAGCAGGAGGACAGTAAATAACTATGGCTACACCTTC.